Listed here are 24 T cell receptor beta chains from one sample, sequenced in a study of CD8 T cells in Susac syndrome. Random hexamers primed reverse transcription of about 0.5 to 1 ug RNA. MiXCR, run by TCRdb on the immunoSEQ multiplex PCR reads, gives a single entry per CDR3 protein. The sample has around 150,000 distinct CDR3 sequences, 95% seen once. Sequencing was carried out using CD4+ T cells from PBMCs. The receptors shown here come from a human donor with Susac syndrome.

The rearrangement links TRBV6-6 to TRBJ2-7, with 7 bases identical to TRBD1. V lost 7 bases to trimming and J lost 4 bases; unmatched junction nucleotides: 16. CDR3 length equals 16 residues. Germline V lookup: CDR1 MNHNY, CDR2 SVGAGI (reference sequence). CDR3 protein: CASNQGDRRLKYEQYF. CDR3 in DNA: TGTGCCAGCAACCAGGGGGATCGTCGCTTGAAGTACGAGCAGTACTTC.

The genes are TRBV15 and TRBJ2-1; the D is unclear. Deletions cut 5 bases from V and 9 bases from J, with 14 bases between. The CDR3 runs to 13 residues. Germline V gene lookup returns CDR1 LNHNV and CDR2 YYDKDF (reference sequence). The CDR3 spells CATSLPDTLEQFF. CDR3 bases: TGTGCCACCAGCCTCCCTGATACGCTTGAGCAGTTCTTC.

Written as DNA, the CDR3 is TGTGCCAGCAGCCCCCAGACAGAATTACGCTCACCCCTCCACTTT. This sequence encodes CASSPQTELRSPLHF. The chain has TRBV9 and TRBJ1-6, with a weak D call TRBD1 (5 bases). Germline lookup yields CDR1 SGDLS and CDR2 YYNGEE. The CDR3 spans 15 residues. The V gene lost 4 bases and the J gene lost 10 bases, with 18 bases spanning the gap.

The chain uses TRBV20-1 and TRBJ2-5, with D unresolved. Trimming pared 5 bases from V and 2 bases from J, leaving 15 bases between. Per germline, CDR1 DFQATT and CDR2 SNEGSKA (reference sequence). This CDR3 has 14 residues. The CDR3 nucleotides are TGCAGTGCTCCCACGTCAGCCTGGCAAGAGACCCAGTACTTC. As protein: CSAPTSAWQETQYF.

The chain couples TRBV7-7 to TRBJ2-2; TRBD2 aligns across 8 bases. The CDR3 runs 14 residues. Losses at the gene ends were 5 bases for V and 5 bases for J; bases not matched to a gene: 4. Germline V lookup: CDR1 SSHAT, CDR2 FNYEAQ (reference sequence). CDR3 protein: CASSTRGETGELFF. The CDR3 nucleotides are TGTGCCAGCAGCACGCGGGGGGAAACCGGGGAGCTGTTTTTT.

This rearrangement joins TRBV9 to TRBJ2-1; D ambiguous. V lost 6 bases and J 5 bases, leaving 18 bases between the germline ends. CDR3 length equals 15 residues. The germline CDR1 and CDR2 sequences are SGDLS and YYNGEE. The CDR3 loop is CASNLGDQAHNEQFF. The CDR3 region has the DNA TGTGCCAGCAATCTTGGGGATCAAGCACACAATGAGCAGTTCTTC. The whole variable domain, remainder taken from reference TRBV9 and TRBJ2-1, is DSGVTQTPKHLITATGQRVTLRCSPRSGDLSVYWYQQSLDQGLQFLIQYYNGEERAKGNILERFSAQQFPDLHSELNLSSLELGDSALYFCASNLGDQAHNEQFFGPGTRLTVL.

This clonotype was seen once. The chain joins TRBV24-1 to TRBJ2-1, with D uncertain. Trimming pared 3 bases from V and 9 bases from J, leaving 11 bases between. Germline V gene data show CDR1 as KGHDR and CDR2 as SFDVKD. The CDR3 is 13 amino acids. DNA for the CDR3: TGTGCCACCAGTGATCCAGTTTATCCTGAGCAGTTCTTC. Translating it yields CATSDPVYPEQFF.

The chain uses TRBV5-6 and TRBJ1-2, with unresolved D. The CDR3 length is 12 residues. The V and J ends lost 1 base and 3 bases respectively, with 4 bases between them. From germline, CDR1 is SGHDT and CDR2 YYEEEE. CDR3 coding DNA: TGTGCCAGCAGCTTGCCCCACTATGGCTACACCTTC. The encoded protein is CASSLPHYGYTF.

The rearrangement links TRBV11-2 to TRBJ2-7; TRBD2 matches 13 bases. Germline CDR1 is SGHAT and CDR2 is FQNNGV. This CDR3 contains 15 residues. V lost 4 bases and J lost 6; bases outside the gene matches: 6. The CDR3 spells CASSYGTSGTGEQYF. In nucleotides, the CDR3 is TGTGCCAGCAGCTACGGGACTAGCGGGACCGGCGAGCAGTACTTC.

The V gene is TRBV11-2, the J gene TRBJ2-1, with 9 positions matching TRBD2. J lost 6 bases, V lost 5 bases, and 8 bases had no gene match. CDR3 length: 15 amino acids. Germline CDR1 and CDR2: SGHAT and FQNNGV. CDR3 sequence (DNA): TGTGCCAGCAGCCAGAACTTAGCGGGAGTCAATGAGCAGTTCTTC. Translated: CASSQNLAGVNEQFF.

This sequence joins TRBV28 and TRBJ2-7, with 7 bases aligning to TRBD1. CDR1 and CDR2 from the germline V gene are MDHEN and SYDVKM. The CDR3 has 14 residues. The trim removed 4 bases at V and 6 bases at J, leaving 9 bases unmatched. This CDR3 is CASSSDRTGPEQYF. The CDR3 DNA is TGTGCCAGCAGTTCGGACAGGACGGGACCCGAGCAGTACTTC.

The J gene is TRBJ2-7, the V gene TRBV5-4; the D is unclear. The CDR3 is 12 amino acids. The V and J ends lost 5 bases and 7 bases respectively, with 13 bases between them. Germline values: CDR1 SGHNT, CDR2 YYREEE (reference sequence). The CDR3, as DNA: TGTGCCAGCAGTAGTAGATTTGGGGAGCAGTACTTC. Translated: CASSSRFGEQYF.

CDR3: CSVGGRANTGELFF. DNA for the CDR3: TGCAGCGTTGGGGGCCGCGCGAACACCGGGGAGCTGTTTTTT. The V and J genes are TRBV29-1 and TRBJ2-2, with a tentative D call TRBD1 (5 bases). Germline V gives CDR1 SQVTM, CDR2 ANQGSEA. The ends were cut back, 4 bases at V and 0 bases at J, with 9 bases in the middle. This CDR3 is 14 amino acids long.

This clonotype was recorded only once. This chain joins TRBV5-6 and TRBJ1-5; D possibly corresponds to TRBD1 (5 bases). Germline assignment: CDR1 SGHDT and CDR2 YYEEEE. This CDR3 is 16 amino acids long. V was shortened by 3 bases and J by 7 bases, with 20 bases between the two germline ends. The CDR3 sequence: CASSSRRGGGRQPQHF. The DNA for the CDR3 is TGTGCCAGCAGCTCCCGGAGGGGAGGTGGGAGGCAGCCCCAGCATTTT.

V is TRBV27 and J is TRBJ2-7; D is perhaps TRBD1 (5 bases). The germline V and J ends were trimmed by 3 bases and 5 bases, with 26 bases remaining between them. The CDR3 runs 18 residues. The germline gives CDR1 MNHEY, CDR2 SMNVEV (reference sequence). In DNA form, the CDR3 reads TGTGCCAGCAGTTTTCGGACACCCACCGTACCGCGTGAAGACGAGCAGTACTTC. It encodes CASSFRTPTVPREDEQYF.

The rearrangement joins TRBV20-1 to TRBJ1-2; D possibly corresponds to TRBD1 (5 bases). V was cut by 6 bases and J by 6 bases, with 11 bases left in between. This CDR3 has 11 residues. Germline V gene sequence: CDR1 DFQATT, CDR2 SNEGSKA (reference sequence). CDR3 bases: TGCAGTGCGGCACAGGCCCATGGCTACACCTTC. Amino acids: CSAAQAHGYTF.

This clonotype was seen just once. V gene TRBV6-5 combines with J gene TRBJ2-1, with D perhaps matching TRBD1 (6 bases). Germline assignment: CDR1 MNHEY and CDR2 SVGAGI. This CDR3 comprises 14 residues. The ends were cut back, 1 base at V and 9 bases at J, with 13 bases in the middle. The chain's CDR3 is CASSYLGGRIEQFF. The CDR3 nucleotides are TGTGCCAGCAGTTACTTAGGGGGAAGGATTGAGCAGTTCTTC.

The J gene is TRBJ1-1, the V gene TRBV18; D is ambiguous. The V gene lost 3 bases and the J gene lost 1 base, with 6 bases spanning the gap. This CDR3 is 13 amino acids long. Germline V gene data show CDR1 as KGHSH and CDR2 as LQKENI. The CDR3 loop is CASSPSQNTEAFF. As DNA, the CDR3 is TGTGCCAGCTCACCGTCACAGAACACTGAAGCTTTCTTT.

The gene calls are TRBV14 and TRBJ1-2; no reliable D call. V was pared by 1 base and J by 4 bases, with 16 bases between. The length of the CDR3 is 16 residues. Germline CDR1 and CDR2: SGHDN and FVKESK. The CDR3 region has the DNA TGTGCCAGCAGCCAAGGGTTGGGAGAAGGGAGCTATGGCTACACCTTC. This encodes CASSQGLGEGSYGYTF.

This clonotype was detected once. The chain combines TRBV29-1 with TRBJ2-2; TRBD2 might be the D (6 bases). The CDR3 loop spans 13 amino acids. Trimming removed 7 bases from V and 0 bases from J, with 9 bases in between. Germline lookup yields CDR1 SQVTM and CDR2 ANQGSEA. Here the CDR3 DNA reads TGCAGCGGTAGACTAGCGAACACCGGGGAGCTGTTTTTT. It yields the protein CSGRLANTGELFF.

CDR3 nucleotide sequence: TGCAGTGCCACCTGGACTAGCGGGAACTCAGATACGCAGTATTTT. Protein: CSATWTSGNSDTQYF. The rearrangement links TRBV20-1 to TRBJ2-3, with 12 nucleotides matching TRBD2. V lost 6 bases and J lost 4; bases outside the gene matches: 8. Germline V gene data show CDR1 as DFQATT and CDR2 as SNEGSKA (reference sequence). The CDR3 consists of 15 residues.

CDR3 sequence reads: CASRLAGVDEQYF. CDR3 sequence (DNA): TGCGCCAGCCGACTAGCGGGAGTGGACGAGCAGTACTTC. The V call is TRBV10-2, the J call TRBJ2-7; 12 nucleotides line up with TRBD2. Germline CDR1 WSHSY, CDR2 SAAADI. The V segment lost 8 bases and the J segment 5 bases; nucleotides outside the gene matches: 4. This CDR3 is 13 amino acids long.

Only one count was recorded for this clonotype. The rearrangement uses TRBV12-3 or TRBV12-4 and TRBJ2-7, with D possibly being TRBD1 or TRBD2 (5 bases each). There are 14 residues in the CDR3. Trimming stripped 7 bases from V and 2 bases from J, with 15 bases between. The CDR3 region has the DNA TGTGCCAGCACCTTGGGAATGGGGGCCTACGAGCAGTACTTC. Translation: CASTLGMGAYEQYF.

V gene TRBV30 combines with J gene TRBJ2-4; D may be TRBD1 or TRBD2 (5 bases each). CDR1 is GTSNPN, CDR2 SVGIG, per germline (reference sequence). The CDR3 runs 18 residues. V was trimmed by 8 bases and J by 1 base, leaving 27 bases between them. The CDR3 DNA sequence: TGTGCCGGCCAACCGGGGACGGCACCAGGTCTTGCCAAAAACATTCAGTACTTC. This sequence encodes CAGQPGTAPGLAKNIQYF.